Shown below are 5 T cell receptor beta chains from a single sample sequenced in a study of T-cell reconstitution after alpha-beta-depleted transplantation in children. The library targeted TCRbeta and was prepared with unique molecular identifiers. TCRdb processed the PCR reads anew with MiXCR; each CDR3 protein has one entry. The top ten clones hold around 24% of a sample with around 300,000 distinct CDR3 sequences, approximately 10% of them seen once. Sequencing was performed on peripheral blood, taken 180 days after TCRalphabeta/CD19-depleted stem cell transplant. The receptor set was obtained from a male patient under 10 years old who had a stem cell transplant for chronic granulomatous disease, so the T cells may come from the graft donor.

The table lists this clonotype with many counts. This rearrangement joins TRBV20-1 to TRBJ2-7; 9 nucleotides line up with TRBD2. The CDR3 length is 15 residues. V lost 7 bases and J lost 4; bases outside the gene matches: 14. The V gene's germline CDR1 is DFQATT and CDR2 SNEGSKA (reference sequence). The CDR3 here is CSVTGIATSGYEQYF. The DNA of the CDR3 is TGCAGTGTTACCGGGATTGCGACTAGCGGATACGAGCAGTACTTC.

Comments on this clonotype: A much bigger clone sits one base away, suggesting this may be a read error. J is TRBJ2-7 and V is TRBV7-6, with unresolved D. V was trimmed by 5 bases and J by 9 bases, leaving 23 bases between them. The length of the CDR3 is 15 residues. Germline assignment: CDR1 SGHVS and CDR2 FNYEAQ. CDR3 residues: CASSLSFGGDHGQYF. CDR3 DNA sequence: TGTGCCAGCAGCCTTTCTTTCGGCGGAGACCACGGGCAGTACTTC.

This clonotype has at least ten counts. The V call is TRBV5-5, the J call TRBJ2-3; 11 positions agree with TRBD2. Unmatched junction bases numbered 7, after V lost 6 bases and J lost 4 bases. Looked up from germline, CDR1 is SGHKS and CDR2 is YYEKEE (reference sequence). The CDR3 length is 15 residues. The CDR3, as DNA: TGTGCCAGCAAGCCACTAGCGGGAGTGGCAGATACGCAGTATTTT. Translation: CASKPLAGVADTQYF.

In this sample, this clonotype turned up many times. The J gene is TRBJ2-7, the V gene TRBV6-1; 7 nucleotides align to TRBD2. J lost 3 bases, V lost 6 bases, and 11 bases had no gene match. Germline V gene lookup returns CDR1 MNHNS and CDR2 SASEGT. The CDR3 is 15 amino acids. Here the CDR3 DNA reads TGTGCCAGCAGCCCTACAGGAGGGGAGGGCTACGAGCAGTACTTC. Protein: CASSPTGGEGYEQYF.

The chain joins TRBV5-1 to TRBJ2-7, with 10 bases lining up with TRBD1. Per germline, CDR1 SGHRS and CDR2 YFSETQ. The V and J ends lost 3 bases and 5 bases, in that order; junction bases with no gene match: 5. The CDR3 has 14 amino acids. The CDR3 nucleotides read TGCGCCAGCAGCTACGGACAGGGGGTGGACGAGCAGTACTTC. Translating gives CASSYGQGVDEQYF.